This TCR beta chain emerged from a study of T-cell reconstitution after alpha-beta-depleted transplantation in children. Germline values: CDR1 LNHNV, CDR2 YYDKDF (reference sequence). This CDR3 has 18 residues. Losses at the gene ends were 3 bases for V and 4 bases for J; bases not matched to a gene: 14. In this sample, this clonotype turned up a few times. It was with unique molecular identifiers that the TCRbeta library was prepared. From the PCR reads, TCRdb called clonotypes with MiXCR, one entry per CDR3 protein. The table includes nearly 550,000 distinct CDR3 sequences, around 16% detected once.

J is TRBJ2-7 and V is TRBV15, with TRBD1 matching 11 bases. The source was PBMCs from the stem cell graft donor, collected from the stem cell graft. This sequence was found in a human donor who donated a stem cell graft to a child with acute lymphoblastic leukemia. CDR3 nucleotide sequence: TGTGCCACCAGCAGCCCCGGGACAGGGGGGCCCCTCTTGTACGAGCAGTACTTC. Translated, it gives CATSSPGTGGPLLYEQYF.